The 21 T cell receptor beta chains presented below share a single source sample, sequenced in a study of regulatory T cells in long-lasting Graves disease. As for time point: newly diagnosed GD, antithyroid drugs for less than 3 months. Following extraction of RNA from PBMCs, that RNA was used to make the TCR library. iRepertoire HTBI primers and Arm-PCR of CDR3 regions built TCR beta libraries. TCRdb fed the multiplex PCR reads into MiXCR, producing one record per CDR3 protein. The sample has 300,000 to 400,000 distinct CDR3 sequences, around 16% seen once. This material consisted of peripheral blood mononuclear cells (PBMCs), taken at new diagnosis, from a patient treated with antithyroid drugs. These receptors were taken from a female donor with Graves disease.

The V call is TRBV2, the J call TRBJ2-1; 9 bases align to TRBD2. V trimming: 6 bases; J trimming: 9 bases; junction bases outside the gene matches: 9. The CDR3 consists of 14 residues. Germline V gene data show CDR1 as SNHLY and CDR2 as FYNNEI. The CDR3 protein is CASSPSLAGTEQFF. CDR3 nucleotides: TGTGCCAGCAGCCCCTCCCTAGCGGGGACTGAGCAGTTCTTC. Together with reference TRBV2 and TRBJ2-1, the CDR3 gives the full variable domain: EPEVTQTPSHQVTQMGQEVILRCVPISNHLYFYWYRQILGQKVEFLVSFYNNEISEKSEIFDDQFSVERPDGSNFTLKIRSTKLEDSAMYFCASSPSLAGTEQFFGPGTRLTVL.

The chain recombines TRBV12-3 or TRBV12-4 with TRBJ2-3; TRBD1 matches at 11 bases. This CDR3 region has 15 residues. The trim removed 7 bases at V and 6 bases at J, leaving 9 bases unmatched. The chain's CDR3 is CASTDGTGGEDTQYF. Here the CDR3 DNA reads TGTGCCAGCACCGACGGGACAGGGGGTGAGGATACGCAGTATTTT.

To note about this clonotype: With a much larger clone just one base away, this may be a read error. The chain has TRBV7-2 and TRBJ2-1; D remains ambiguous. The CDR3 runs to 17 residues. Germline CDR1 and CDR2: SGHTA and FQGNSA. CDR3 DNA sequence: TGTGCCAGCAGCTTAGATAGTGGACCCATACCCTACAATAAGCAGTTCTTC. It specifies CASSLDSGPIPYNKQFF.

This clonotype came up many times. The rearrangement uses TRBV10-3 and TRBJ1-2; 10 bases are a match to TRBD1. CDR3 length: 16 residues. Germline V gives CDR1 ENHRY, CDR2 SYGVKD. Trimming at V came to 2 bases and at J to 2 bases, leaving 5 bases not matched to a gene. CDR3 sequence: CAISEPGQGLNYGYTF. CDR3 bases: TGTGCCATCAGTGAGCCGGGACAGGGGCTCAACTATGGCTACACCTTC.

This clonotype appeared many times. The rearrangement links TRBV6-1 to TRBJ2-2; the match to TRBD1 covers 8 bases. Germline CDR1 reads MNHNS; CDR2 reads SASEGT. V was clipped by 2 bases and J by 5 bases; unmatched bases: 10. The CDR3 spans 17 residues. Here the CDR3 reads CASSEYPGTGATGELFF. DNA for the CDR3: TGTGCCAGCAGTGAATACCCGGGGACAGGAGCTACCGGGGAGCTGTTTTTT.

This clonotype was seen repeatedly, ten times or more. This chain joins TRBV6-1 and TRBJ2-7; maybe TRBD1 (6 bases). This CDR3 is 16 amino acids long. Looked up from germline, CDR1 is MNHNS and CDR2 is SASEGT. V was pared by 6 bases and J by 0 bases, with 18 bases between. The CDR3 reads CASSDPHQGSSYEQYF. For the CDR3, the DNA is TGTGCCAGCAGCGATCCCCATCAGGGGAGCTCCTACGAGCAGTACTTC.

The CDR3 DNA reads TGTGCCAGCAGCATTAGCGGGGGCATCACCGGGGAGCTGTTTTTT. Translated: CASSISGGITGELFF. The chain links TRBV11-1 to TRBJ2-2; TRBD2 matches 9 bases. V shed 5 bases and J 4 bases; nucleotides not matched to a gene: 5. The germline V gene encodes CDR1 SGHAT and CDR2 FQDESV (reference sequence). The CDR3 covers 15 residues.

At least ten counts were recorded for this clonotype. The V gene is TRBV30, the J gene TRBJ1-5, with unresolved D. The CDR3 is 11 residues long. V lost 4 bases and J 4 bases, leaving 5 bases between the germline ends. Germline values: CDR1 GTSNPN, CDR2 SVGIG (reference sequence). CDR3 protein: CAWTENQPQHF. The CDR3 region has the DNA TGTGCCTGGACAGAAAATCAGCCCCAGCATTTT.

In its sample, this clonotype was seen many times. The genes are TRBV6-1 and TRBJ2-7; 8 bases are a match to TRBD1. CDR3 size: 13 residues. The ends lost 8 bases at V and 2 bases at J; junction bases unmatched: 5. CDR1 is MNHNS, CDR2 SASEGT, per germline. CDR3 sequence: CASATGDTYEQYF. Here the CDR3 DNA reads TGTGCCAGCGCGACAGGGGATACCTACGAGCAGTACTTC.

This clonotype was detected many times. The chain recombines TRBV7-2 with TRBJ2-3; 10 bases fit TRBD1. Germline V gene lookup returns CDR1 SGHTA and CDR2 FQGNSA. V was clipped by 4 bases and J by 5 bases; unmatched bases: 6. The CDR3 covers 15 residues. The CDR3 protein is CASSSDRGRVDTQYF. The CDR3 DNA reads as TGTGCCAGCAGCTCCGACAGGGGGCGGGTAGATACGCAGTATTTT.

This clonotype occurred many times. The chain links TRBV24-1 to TRBJ2-7, with 9 bases fitting TRBD1. Per the germline V gene, CDR1 is KGHDR and CDR2 is SFDVKD. CDR3 length: 15 residues. The trim removed 4 bases at V and 5 bases at J, leaving 8 bases unmatched. This chain's CDR3 is CATSDTDRGVNEQYF. For the CDR3, the DNA is TGTGCCACCAGTGACACCGACAGGGGGGTGAACGAGCAGTACTTC.

This clonotype was detected many times. One end of the junction does not line up with germline, which may come from a read error. CDR3 nucleotide sequence: TGCAGTGCTAGGGGCACGTGGGAGATCCAGTACTTC. Amino acids: CSARGTWEIQYF. This chain connects TRBV20-1 to TRBJ2-5; a weak D match, TRBD2 (5 bases). This CDR3 region has 12 residues. Germline CDR1 and CDR2: DFQATT and SNEGSKA (reference sequence).

This clonotype showed up many times. V is TRBV28 and J is TRBJ1-1; 10 nucleotides match TRBD1. The J segment lost 1 base and the V segment lost 3 bases, leaving 5 bases of the junction unmatched. This CDR3 is 16 amino acids long. Germline lookup yields CDR1 MDHEN and CDR2 SYDVKM. The CDR3 loop is CASSLRTGGWNTEAFF. The CDR3 nucleotides read TGTGCCAGCAGTTTGAGGACAGGGGGTTGGAACACTGAAGCTTTCTTT.

There are many counts of this clonotype. This sequence joins TRBV5-1 and TRBJ1-1; possibly TRBD1 for D (5 bases). The V gene's germline CDR1 is SGHRS and CDR2 YFSETQ. V was shortened by 7 bases and J by 0 bases, with 13 bases between the two germline ends. CDR3 length equals 14 residues. Written as DNA, the CDR3 is TGCGCCAGCCATTCCGGGACGGTGAACACTGAAGCTTTCTTT. This sequence encodes CASHSGTVNTEAFF.

Of note for this clonotype: The junction differs from germline at one of its ends, possibly a read error. J is TRBJ1-5 and V is TRBV7-2; 7 positions agree with TRBD1. Germline V gene lookup returns CDR1 SGHTA and CDR2 FQGNSA. The CDR3 runs 15 residues. The CDR3 region is CASRKDREVNQPQHF. The CDR3 DNA sequence: TGCGCCAGCAGAAAAGACAGGGAAGTTAATCAGCCCCAGCATTTT.

The CDR3 is CASSSAGTVHYEQYF. Written as DNA, the CDR3 is TGCGCCAGCAGCTCCGCGGGGACAGTTCACTACGAGCAGTACTTC. The chain couples TRBV5-1 to TRBJ2-7; D is perhaps TRBD1 (7 bases). Deletions cut 3 bases from V and 3 bases from J, with 16 bases between. Per the germline V gene, CDR1 is SGHRS and CDR2 is YFSETQ. The CDR3 covers 15 residues.

Many counts were recorded for this clonotype. The chain has TRBV7-2 and TRBJ2-1; D not resolved. The germline V gene encodes CDR1 SGHTA and CDR2 FQGNSA. V lost 1 base and J 0 bases, leaving 10 bases between the germline ends. CDR3 length equals 16 residues. CDR3 loop: CASSLEGASSYNEQFF. The CDR3 nucleotides are TGTGCCAGCAGCTTAGAGGGCGCTAGCTCCTACAATGAGCAGTTCTTC.

This clonotype was observed many times. The V call is TRBV3-1, the J call TRBJ2-1; TRBD1 matches 7 bases. The CDR3 has 15 amino acids. With V trimmed by 4 bases and J by 5 bases, 8 bases remained unmatched. Germline values: CDR1 LGHDT, CDR2 YNNKEL (reference sequence). CDR3 residues: CASSLGTAIHNEQFF. DNA of the CDR3: TGTGCCAGCAGCCTAGGGACAGCTATCCACAATGAGCAGTTCTTC.

This chain joins TRBV19 and TRBJ1-2; D ambiguous. Germline V gives CDR1 LNHDA, CDR2 SQIVND (reference sequence). This CDR3 has 14 residues. The V end was cut by 8 bases, the J end by 8 bases, with 21 bases between. The CDR3 loop reads CASAPGERFGGYTF. The CDR3 nucleotides read TGTGCCAGTGCCCCGGGAGAGAGGTTTGGAGGCTACACCTTC.

The chain uses TRBV7-3 and TRBJ1-5; D gene ambiguous. Trimming removed 2 bases from V and 7 bases from J, with 9 bases in between. CDR1 and CDR2 (germline): SGHTA, FQGTGA. CDR3 length equals 13 residues. This chain's CDR3 is CASSLASSQPQHF. CDR3 coding DNA: TGTGCCAGCAGCTTAGCAAGTAGCCAGCCCCAGCATTTT.

The chain carries TRBV9 and TRBJ2-1, with 9 bases that match TRBD2. The V gene's germline CDR1 is SGDLS and CDR2 YYNGEE. Trimming removed 0 bases from V and 0 bases from J; junction bases left unmatched: 1. The length of the CDR3 is 16 residues. The CDR3 DNA sequence: TGTGCCAGCAGCGTAGGCGGGGGGGCCTCCTACAATGAGCAGTTCTTC. Translation: CASSVGGGASYNEQFF.